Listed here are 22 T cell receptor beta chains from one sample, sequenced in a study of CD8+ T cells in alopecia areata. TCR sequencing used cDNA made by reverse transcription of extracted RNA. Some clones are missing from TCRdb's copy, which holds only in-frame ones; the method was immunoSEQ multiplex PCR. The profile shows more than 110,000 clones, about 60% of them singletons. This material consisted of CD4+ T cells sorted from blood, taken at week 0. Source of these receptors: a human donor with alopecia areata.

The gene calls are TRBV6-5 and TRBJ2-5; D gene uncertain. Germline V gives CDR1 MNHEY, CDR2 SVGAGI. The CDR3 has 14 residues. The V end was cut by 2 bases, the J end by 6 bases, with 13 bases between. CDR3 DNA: TGTGCCAGCAGTTACGGGTACAGTGAGAAGACCCAGTACTTC. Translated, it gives CASSYGYSEKTQYF.

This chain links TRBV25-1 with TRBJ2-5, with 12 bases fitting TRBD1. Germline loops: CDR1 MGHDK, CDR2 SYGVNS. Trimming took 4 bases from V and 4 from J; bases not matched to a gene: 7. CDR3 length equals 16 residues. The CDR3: CASSGSGTGGTETQYF. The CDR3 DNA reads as TGTGCCAGCAGTGGGTCCGGGACAGGGGGCACAGAGACCCAGTACTTC.

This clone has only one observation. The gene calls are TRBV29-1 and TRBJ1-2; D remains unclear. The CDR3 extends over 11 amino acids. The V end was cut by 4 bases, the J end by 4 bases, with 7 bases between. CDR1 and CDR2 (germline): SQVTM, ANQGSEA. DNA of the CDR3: TGCAGCGTTGCATCCGGCTATGGCTACACCTTC. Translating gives CSVASGYGYTF.

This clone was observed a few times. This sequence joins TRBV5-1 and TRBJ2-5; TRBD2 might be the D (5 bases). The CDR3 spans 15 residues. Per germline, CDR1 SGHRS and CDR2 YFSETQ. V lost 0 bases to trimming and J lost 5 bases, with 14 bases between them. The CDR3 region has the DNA TGCGCCAGCAGCTTGGTCCCGGGGTACGGGGAGACCCAGTACTTC. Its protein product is CASSLVPGYGETQYF.

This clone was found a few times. The CDR3 sequence: CASSVGFGGAKNIQYF. CDR3 nucleotides: TGTGCCAGCAGTGTGGGGTTTGGTGGAGCCAAAAACATTCAGTACTTC. This sequence joins TRBV2 and TRBJ2-4; D unclear. Germline-derived CDR1 and CDR2 are SNHLY and FYNNEI. V was trimmed by 4 bases and J by 0 bases, leaving 13 bases between them. This CDR3 is built from 16 residues.

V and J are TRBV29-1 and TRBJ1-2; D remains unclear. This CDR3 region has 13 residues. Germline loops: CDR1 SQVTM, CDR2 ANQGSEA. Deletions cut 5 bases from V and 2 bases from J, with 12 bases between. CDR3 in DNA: TGCAGCGTTTTTAGCAGCTTAAACTATGGCTACACCTTC. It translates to CSVFSSLNYGYTF.

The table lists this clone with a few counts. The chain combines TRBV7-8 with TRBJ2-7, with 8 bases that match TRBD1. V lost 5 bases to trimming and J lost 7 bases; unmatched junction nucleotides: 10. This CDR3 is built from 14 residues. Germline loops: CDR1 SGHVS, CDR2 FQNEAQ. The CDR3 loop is CASSPQQGVGEQYF. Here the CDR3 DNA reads TGTGCCAGCAGCCCCCAACAGGGGGTCGGGGAGCAGTACTTC.

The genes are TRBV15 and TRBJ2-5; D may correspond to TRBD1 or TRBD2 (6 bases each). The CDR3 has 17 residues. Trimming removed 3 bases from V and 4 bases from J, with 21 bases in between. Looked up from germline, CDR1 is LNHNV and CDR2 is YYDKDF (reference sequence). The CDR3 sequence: CATSSRPRGGGGETQYF. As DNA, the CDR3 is TGTGCCACCAGCAGCCGACCCAGGGGAGGTGGCGGAGAGACCCAGTACTTC.

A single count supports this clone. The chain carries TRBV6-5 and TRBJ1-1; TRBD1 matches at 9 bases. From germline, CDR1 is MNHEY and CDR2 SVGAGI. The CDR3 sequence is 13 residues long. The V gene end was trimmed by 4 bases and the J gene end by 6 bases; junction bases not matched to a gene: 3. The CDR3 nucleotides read TGTGCCAGCAGTTGGGACAGGGTTTCTGAAGCTTTCTTT. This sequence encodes CASSWDRVSEAFF.

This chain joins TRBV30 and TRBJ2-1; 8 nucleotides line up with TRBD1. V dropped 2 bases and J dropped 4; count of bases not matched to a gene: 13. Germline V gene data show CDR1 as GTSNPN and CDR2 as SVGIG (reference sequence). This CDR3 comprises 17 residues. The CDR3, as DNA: TGTGCCTGGAGTCAGGGGGCCACAGGGGGGCTGTACAATGAGCAGTTCTTC. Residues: CAWSQGATGGLYNEQFF.

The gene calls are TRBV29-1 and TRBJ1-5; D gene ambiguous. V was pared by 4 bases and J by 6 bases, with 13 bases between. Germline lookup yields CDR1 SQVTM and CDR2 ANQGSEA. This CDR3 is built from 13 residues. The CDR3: CSVAKGEGQPQHF. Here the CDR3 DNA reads TGCAGCGTTGCCAAGGGTGAAGGTCAGCCCCAGCATTTT.

Written as DNA, the CDR3 is TGTGCCAGCAGTTTAAAGAGGCAGGGGGGAAATGGCTACACCTTC. Its protein is CASSLKRQGGNGYTF. The V gene is TRBV27, the J gene TRBJ1-2; 7 nucleotides agree with TRBD1. Unmatched junction bases numbered 9, after V lost 2 bases and J lost 6 bases. Germline CDR1 MNHEY, CDR2 SMNVEV (reference sequence). The CDR3 runs to 15 residues.

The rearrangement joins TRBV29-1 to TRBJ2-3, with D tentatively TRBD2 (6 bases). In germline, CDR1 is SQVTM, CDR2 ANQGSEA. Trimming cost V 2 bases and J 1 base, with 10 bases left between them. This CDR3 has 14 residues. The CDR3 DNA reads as TGCAGCGTTGAAAATCGACTAGGCACAGATACGCAGTATTTT. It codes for CSVENRLGTDTQYF.

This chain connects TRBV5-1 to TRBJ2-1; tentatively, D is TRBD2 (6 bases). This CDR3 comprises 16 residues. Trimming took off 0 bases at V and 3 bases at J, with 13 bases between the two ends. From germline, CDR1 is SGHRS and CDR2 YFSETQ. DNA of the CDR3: TGCGCCAGCAGCTTGGATCCGGGGGTGGTCTACAATGAGCAGTTCTTC. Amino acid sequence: CASSLDPGVVYNEQFF.

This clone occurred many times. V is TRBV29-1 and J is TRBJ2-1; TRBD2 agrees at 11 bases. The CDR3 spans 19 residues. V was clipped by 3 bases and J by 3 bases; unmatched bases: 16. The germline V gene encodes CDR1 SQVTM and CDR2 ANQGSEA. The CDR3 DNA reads TGCAGCGTTGATCTTAGCGGGGGGGATCTACGGGAGGGCTACAATGAGCAGTTCTTC. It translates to CSVDLSGGDLREGYNEQFF.

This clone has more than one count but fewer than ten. The CDR3 DNA follows: TGTGCCTGGAGTGAGTCCGCTTCTTTTCAGCCCCAGCATTTT. Protein product: CAWSESASFQPQHF. This chain links TRBV30 with TRBJ1-5, with D hard to call. Germline CDR1 reads GTSNPN; CDR2 reads SVGIG (reference sequence). The CDR3 has 14 residues. V lost 1 base, J lost 6 bases, and 13 bases lay in between.

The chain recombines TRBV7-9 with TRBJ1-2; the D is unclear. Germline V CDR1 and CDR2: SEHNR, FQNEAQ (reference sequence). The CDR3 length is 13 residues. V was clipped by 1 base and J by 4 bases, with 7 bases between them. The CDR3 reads CASSLGVGYGYTF. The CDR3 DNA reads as TGTGCCAGCAGCTTAGGTGTGGGCTATGGCTACACCTTC.

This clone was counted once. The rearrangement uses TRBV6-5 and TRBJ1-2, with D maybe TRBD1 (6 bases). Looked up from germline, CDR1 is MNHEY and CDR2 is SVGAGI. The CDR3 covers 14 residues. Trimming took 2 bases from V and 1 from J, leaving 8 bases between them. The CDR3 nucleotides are TGTGCCAGCAGTTACGGGACAAATAACTATGGCTACACCTTC. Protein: CASSYGTNNYGYTF.

The CDR3 region is CASSPTAGLGQTQYF. CDR3 bases: TGCGCCAGCAGCCCTACCGCAGGGTTGGGGCAGACCCAGTACTTC. V gene TRBV4-1 combines with J gene TRBJ2-5; weak D call: TRBD1 (5 bases). The CDR3 is 15 amino acids. Deletions cut 4 bases from V and 6 bases from J, with 18 bases between. Germline assignment: CDR1 MGHRA and CDR2 YSYEKL.

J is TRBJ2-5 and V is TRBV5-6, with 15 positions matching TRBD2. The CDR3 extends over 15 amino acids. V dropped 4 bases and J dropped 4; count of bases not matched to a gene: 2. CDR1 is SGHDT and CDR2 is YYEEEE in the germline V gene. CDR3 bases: TGTGCCAGCAGCATGGGACTAGCGGGGGGAGAGACCCAGTACTTC. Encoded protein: CASSMGLAGGETQYF.

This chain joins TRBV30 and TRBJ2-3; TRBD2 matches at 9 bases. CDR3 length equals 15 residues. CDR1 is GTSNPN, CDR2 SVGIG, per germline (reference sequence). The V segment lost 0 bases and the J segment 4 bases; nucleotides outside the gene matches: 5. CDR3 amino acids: CAWSVNGGGADTQYF. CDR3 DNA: TGTGCCTGGAGTGTAAACGGCGGGGGGGCAGATACGCAGTATTTT.

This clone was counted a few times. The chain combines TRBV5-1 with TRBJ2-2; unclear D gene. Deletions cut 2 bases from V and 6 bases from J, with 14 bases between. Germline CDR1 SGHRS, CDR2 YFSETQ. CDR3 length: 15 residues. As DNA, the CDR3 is TGCGCCAGCAGCTTAACTGGGAAGGGCTCCGGGGAGCTGTTTTTT. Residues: CASSLTGKGSGELFF. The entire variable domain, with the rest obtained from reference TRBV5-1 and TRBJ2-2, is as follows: KAGVTQTPRYLIKTRGQQVTLSCSPISGHRSVSWYQQTPGQGLQFLFEYFSETQRNKGNFPGRFSGRQFSNSRSEMNVSTLELGDSALYLCASSLTGKGSGELFFGEGSRLTVL.